The text below deals with one T cell receptor (beta chain). Its cognate antigen is unknown. TCRdb called the reads again in MiXCR, with one record for every CDR3 protein. The profile shows some 680,000 distinct CDR3 sequences, approximately 40% of them singletons. Germline assignment: CDR1 SEHNR and CDR2 FQNEAQ (reference sequence). Trimming stripped 4 bases from V and 14 bases from J, with 17 bases between. The CDR3 totals 13 residues. The sample originates from a study of T cell repertoires in cytomegalovirus infection. Study-level information: CMV infection plus the matching HLA type was flagged by public TCR beta signatures. Study-level points and caveats: HLA-C-restricted CMV clonotypes gave the most frequent clonotype in two of eight donors. Totalled public TCR beta family frequency picked out people who carried CMV plus the relevant HLA.

Sequencing was performed on PBMCs. The sequence was collected from a human donor in good health (CMV status not recorded). Some clones in this sample may be carry-over from other donors' samples. The chain joins TRBV7-9 to TRBJ1-4; the D gene is possibly TRBD1 (6 bases). CDR3 nucleotides: TGTGCCAGCAGCTCCGAGGAGGGGGTTAGGCTGTTTTTT. Protein product: CASSSEEGVRLFF. Variable domain in full (rest from reference TRBV7-9 and TRBJ1-4): DTGVSQNPRHKITKRGQNVTFRCDPISEHNRLYWYRQTLGQGPEFLTYFQNEAQLEKSRLLSDRFSAERPKGSFSTLEIQRTEQGDSAMYLCASSSEEGVRLFFGSGTQLSVL.